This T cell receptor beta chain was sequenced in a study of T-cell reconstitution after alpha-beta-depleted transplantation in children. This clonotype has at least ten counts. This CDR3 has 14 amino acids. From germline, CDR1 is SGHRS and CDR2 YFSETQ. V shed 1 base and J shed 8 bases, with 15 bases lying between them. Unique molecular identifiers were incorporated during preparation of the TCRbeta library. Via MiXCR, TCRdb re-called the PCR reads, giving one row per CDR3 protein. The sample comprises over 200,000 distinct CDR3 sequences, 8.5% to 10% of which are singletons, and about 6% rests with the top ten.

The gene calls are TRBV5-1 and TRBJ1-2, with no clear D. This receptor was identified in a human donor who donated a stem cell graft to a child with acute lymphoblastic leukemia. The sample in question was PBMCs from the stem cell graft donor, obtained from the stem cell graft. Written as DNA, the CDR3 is TGCGCCAGCAGCTTGAGTCAAGTCGTGCGGGGCTACACCTTC. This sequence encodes CASSLSQVVRGYTF.